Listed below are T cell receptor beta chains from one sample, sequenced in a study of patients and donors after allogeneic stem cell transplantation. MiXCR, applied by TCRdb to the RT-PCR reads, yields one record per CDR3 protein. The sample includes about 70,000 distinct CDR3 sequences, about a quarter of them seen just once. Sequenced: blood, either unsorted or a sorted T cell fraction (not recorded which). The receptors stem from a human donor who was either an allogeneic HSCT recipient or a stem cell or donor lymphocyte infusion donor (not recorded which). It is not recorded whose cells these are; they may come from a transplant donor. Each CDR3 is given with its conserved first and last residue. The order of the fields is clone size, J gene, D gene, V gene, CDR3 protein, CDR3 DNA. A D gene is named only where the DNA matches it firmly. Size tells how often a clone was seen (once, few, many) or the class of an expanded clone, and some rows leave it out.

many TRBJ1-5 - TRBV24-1 CATSDSRGTNQPQHF TGTGCCACCAGTGACTCCCGAGGGACCAATCAGCCCCAGCATTTT
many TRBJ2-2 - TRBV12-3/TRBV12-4 CASSFLADGELFF TGTGCCAGCAGTTTTCTCGCGGACGGGGAGCTGTTTTTT
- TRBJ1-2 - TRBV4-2 CASSQAVLVPTPPYGYTF TGTGCCAGCAGCCAAGCCGTATTGGTCCCCACACCCCCCTATGGCTACACCTTC
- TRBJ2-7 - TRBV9 CASSAAPYPGEQYF TGTGCCAGCAGCGCAGCGCCGTACCCGGGAGAGCAGTACTTC
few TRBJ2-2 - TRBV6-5 CASSYGMNRANGELFF TGTGCCAGCAGTTACGGCATGAACAGGGCGAACGGGGAGCTGTTTTTT
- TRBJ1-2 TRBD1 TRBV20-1 CSARGGQDYYYGYTF TGCAGTGCTAGAGGGGGACAGGACTACTACTATGGCTACACCTTC
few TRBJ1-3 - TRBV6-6 CASSATLSSGNTIYF TGTGCCAGCAGTGCGACACTATCCTCTGGAAACACCATATATTTT
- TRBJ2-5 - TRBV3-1 CASSQERRGETQYF TGTGCCAGCAGCCAAGAGAGAAGGGGGGAGACCCAGTACTTC
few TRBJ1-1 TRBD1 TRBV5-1 CASSSQGAIEAFF TGCGCCAGCAGCTCCCAGGGGGCGATTGAAGCTTTCTTT
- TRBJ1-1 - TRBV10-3 CAINSRDPHTEAFF TGTGCCATCAACTCCCGGGACCCACACACTGAAGCTTTCTTT
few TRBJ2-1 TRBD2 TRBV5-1 CASSLAPPGLVYNEQFF TGCGCCAGCAGCTTGGCGCCCCCGGGACTAGTCTACAATGAGCAGTTCTTC
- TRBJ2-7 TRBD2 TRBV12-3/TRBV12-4 CASSSSSGGSYEQYF TGTGCCAGCAGTTCATCCAGCGGGGGCTCCTACGAGCAGTACTTC
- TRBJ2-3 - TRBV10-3 CAIGNGFGTDTQYF TGTGCCATCGGGAACGGGTTCGGCACAGATACGCAGTATTTT
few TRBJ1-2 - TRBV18 CASSQGGYGYTF TGTGCCAGCTCACAGGGCGGCTATGGCTACACCTTC
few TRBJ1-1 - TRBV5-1 CASSLAWVGETEAFF TGCGCCAGCAGCTTGGCATGGGTCGGGGAGACTGAAGCTTTCTTT
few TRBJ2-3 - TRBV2 CASSDSISTDTQYF TGTGCCAGCAGTGACTCCATAAGCACAGATACGCAGTATTTT
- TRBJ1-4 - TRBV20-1 CSARDRRATNEKLFF TGCAGTGCTAGAGATCGGAGGGCAACTAATGAAAAACTGTTTTTT
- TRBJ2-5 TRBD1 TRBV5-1 CASSPSDRGLREETQYF TGCGCCAGCAGCCCCTCGGACAGGGGGCTACGGGAAGAGACCCAGTACTTC
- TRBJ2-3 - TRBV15 CATSIGVGTDTQYF TGTGCCACCAGCATTGGGGTGGGCACAGATACGCAGTATTTT
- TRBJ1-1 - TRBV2 CASILEAGANTEAFF TGTGCCAGCATTCTCGAGGCAGGGGCGAACACTGAAGCTTTCTTT
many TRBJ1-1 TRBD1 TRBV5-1 CASRRDRLNTEAFF TGCGCCAGCAGAAGGGACAGACTGAACACTGAAGCTTTCTTT
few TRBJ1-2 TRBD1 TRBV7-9 CASSPLVGQGVNYGYTF TGTGCCAGCAGCCCCCTAGTTGGACAGGGAGTTAACTATGGCTACACCTTC
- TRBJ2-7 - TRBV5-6 CASSLRGSGPYEQYF TGTGCCAGCAGCTTGCGGGGATCTGGGCCATACGAGCAGTACTTC
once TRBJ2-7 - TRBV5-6 CASSLGPGFGGKQYF TGTGCCAGCAGCTTGGGTCCCGGATTCGGGGGAAAGCAGTACTTC
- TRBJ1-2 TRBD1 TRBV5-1 CASSSDRGGGYTF TGCGCCAGCAGCTCGGACAGGGGCGGCGGCTACACCTTC
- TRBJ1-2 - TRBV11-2 CASSLTQGLNPYGYTF TGTGCCAGCAGCCTAACACAGGGCTTAAACCCATATGGCTACACCTTC
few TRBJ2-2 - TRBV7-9 CASSLPRLRNTGELFF TGTGCCAGCAGCTTACCTCGTCTTCGGAACACCGGGGAGCTGTTTTTT
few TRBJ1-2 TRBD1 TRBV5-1 CASSPVAGGAYGYTF TGCGCCAGCAGCCCGGTAGCAGGGGGCGCCTATGGCTACACCTTC
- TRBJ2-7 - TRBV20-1 CSASAPNGDEQYF TGCAGTGCCAGTGCTCCAAACGGAGACGAGCAGTACTTC
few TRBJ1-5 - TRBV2 CASKPWGDQPQHF TGTGCCAGCAAACCGTGGGGGGATCAGCCCCAGCATTTT
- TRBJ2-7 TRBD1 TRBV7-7 CASSLGPGTGHYEQYF TGTGCTAGCAGCTTAGGACCTGGGACAGGACATTACGAGCAGTACTTC